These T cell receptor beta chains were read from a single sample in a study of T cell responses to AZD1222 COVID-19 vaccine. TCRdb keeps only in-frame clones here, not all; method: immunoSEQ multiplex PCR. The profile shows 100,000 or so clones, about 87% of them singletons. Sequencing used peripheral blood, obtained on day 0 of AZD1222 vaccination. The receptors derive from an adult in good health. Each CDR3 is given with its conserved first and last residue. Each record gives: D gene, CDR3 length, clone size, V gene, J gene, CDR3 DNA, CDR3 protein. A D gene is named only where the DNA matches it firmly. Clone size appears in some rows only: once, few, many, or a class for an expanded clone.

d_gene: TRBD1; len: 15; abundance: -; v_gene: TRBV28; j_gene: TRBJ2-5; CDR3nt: TGTGCCAGCAGACCGGGACAGCCTCGGGTAGAGACCCAGTACTTC; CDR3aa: CASRPGQPRVETQYF
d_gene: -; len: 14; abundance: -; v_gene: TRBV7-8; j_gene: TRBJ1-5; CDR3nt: TGTGCCAGCAGCCTGAGACAGGCTCAGGGGCCCCAGCATTTT; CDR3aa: CASSLRQAQGPQHF
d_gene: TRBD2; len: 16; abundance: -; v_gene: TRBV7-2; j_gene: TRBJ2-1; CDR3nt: TGTGCCAGCGGACTTCGAGCGGGAGGGCCTAAGGATGAGCAGTTCTTC; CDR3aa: CASGLRAGGPKDEQFF
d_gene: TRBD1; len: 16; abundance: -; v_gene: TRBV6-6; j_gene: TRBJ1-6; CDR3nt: TGTGCCAGCAGCTCCGGGACAGGGGACGGTTACTCACCCCTCCACTTT; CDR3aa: CASSSGTGDGYSPLHF
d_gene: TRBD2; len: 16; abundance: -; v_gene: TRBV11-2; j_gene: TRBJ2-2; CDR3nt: TGTGCCAGCAGCCCTCCCGGGACTAGCAGCACCGGGGAGCTGTTTTTT; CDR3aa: CASSPPGTSSTGELFF
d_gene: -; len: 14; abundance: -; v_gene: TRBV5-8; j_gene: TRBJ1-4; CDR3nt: TGTGCCAGCAGCCGGTCAGCAGGGAATGAAAAACTGTTTTTT; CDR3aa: CASSRSAGNEKLFF
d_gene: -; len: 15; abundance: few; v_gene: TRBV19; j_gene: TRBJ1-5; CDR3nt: TGTGCCAGTAGTAGCTCCGGGCCACCTAGTCGGCCCCAGCATTTT; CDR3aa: CASSSSGPPSRPQHF
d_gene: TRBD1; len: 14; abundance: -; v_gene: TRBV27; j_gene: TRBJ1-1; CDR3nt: TGTGCCACCAATAGACAGGGTCCTAACACTGAAGCTTTCTTT; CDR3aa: CATNRQGPNTEAFF
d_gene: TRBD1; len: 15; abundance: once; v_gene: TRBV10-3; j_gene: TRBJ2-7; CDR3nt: TGTGCCATCAGTGAGTCGTTGGGACAGTCCTCCGAGCAGTACTTC; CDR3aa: CAISESLGQSSEQYF
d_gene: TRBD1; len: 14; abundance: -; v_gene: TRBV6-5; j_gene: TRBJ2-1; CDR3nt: TGTGCCAGCAGTCGGGACAGGGCCTACAATGAGCAGTTCTTC; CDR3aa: CASSRDRAYNEQFF
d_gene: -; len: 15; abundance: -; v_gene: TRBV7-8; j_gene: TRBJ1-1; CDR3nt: TGTGCCAGCAGCAACCTGGACGGCTATAACACTGAAGCTTTCTTT; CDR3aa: CASSNLDGYNTEAFF
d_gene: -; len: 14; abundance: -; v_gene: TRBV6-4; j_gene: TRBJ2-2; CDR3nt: TGTGCCAGCATAGCCCAGATGAACACCGGGGAGCTGTTTTTT; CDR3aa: CASIAQMNTGELFF
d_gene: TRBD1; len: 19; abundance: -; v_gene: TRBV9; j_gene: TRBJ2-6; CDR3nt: TGTGCCAGCAGCGTAGGGGGGACAGGGCTAGGATCTGGGGCCAACGTCCTGACTTTC; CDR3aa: CASSVGGTGLGSGANVLTF
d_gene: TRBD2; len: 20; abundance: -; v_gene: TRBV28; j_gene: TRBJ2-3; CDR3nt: TGTGCCAGCAGTTTGAGAGATTGGCTAGCGGGAGGGCCGAAAACAGATACGCAGTATTTT; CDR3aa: CASSLRDWLAGGPKTDTQYF
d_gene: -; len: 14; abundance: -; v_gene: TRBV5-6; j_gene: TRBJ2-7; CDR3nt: TGTGCCAGCAGACCCCTCGGGCCTGGCAACGAGCAGTACTTC; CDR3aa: CASRPLGPGNEQYF
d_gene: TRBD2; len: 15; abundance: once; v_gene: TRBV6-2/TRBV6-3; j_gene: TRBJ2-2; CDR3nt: TGTGCCAGCAGTTTGGTGCGGGGGGGGACCGGGGAGCTGTTTTTT; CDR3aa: CASSLVRGGTGELFF
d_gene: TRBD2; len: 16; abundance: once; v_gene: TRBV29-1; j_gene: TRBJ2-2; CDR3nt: TGCAGCGTCCCTATAGCGGGAGGCCGTTCTTCCGGGGAGCTGTTTTTT; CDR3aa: CSVPIAGGRSSGELFF
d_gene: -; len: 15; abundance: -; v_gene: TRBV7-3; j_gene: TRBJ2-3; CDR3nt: TGTGCCAGCAGCTTAACGGGACTCTACACAGATACGCAGTATTTT; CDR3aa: CASSLTGLYTDTQYF
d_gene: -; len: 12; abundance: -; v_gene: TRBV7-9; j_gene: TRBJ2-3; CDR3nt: TGTGCCGGCGGGCGGTCCACAGATACGCAGTATTTT; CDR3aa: CAGGRSTDTQYF
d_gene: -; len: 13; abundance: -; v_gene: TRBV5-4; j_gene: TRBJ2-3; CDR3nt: TGTGCCAGCAGCGGCCGGACCTCCGATACGCAGTATTTT; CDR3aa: CASSGRTSDTQYF
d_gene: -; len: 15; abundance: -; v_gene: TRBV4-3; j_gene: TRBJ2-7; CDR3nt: TGCGCCAGCAGCCAAGAACGAAGCCCACCCTACGAGCAGTACTTC; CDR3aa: CASSQERSPPYEQYF
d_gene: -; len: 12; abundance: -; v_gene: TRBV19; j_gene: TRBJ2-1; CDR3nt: TGTGCCAGTAGTACGGGCTACAATGAGCAGTTCTTC; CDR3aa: CASSTGYNEQFF